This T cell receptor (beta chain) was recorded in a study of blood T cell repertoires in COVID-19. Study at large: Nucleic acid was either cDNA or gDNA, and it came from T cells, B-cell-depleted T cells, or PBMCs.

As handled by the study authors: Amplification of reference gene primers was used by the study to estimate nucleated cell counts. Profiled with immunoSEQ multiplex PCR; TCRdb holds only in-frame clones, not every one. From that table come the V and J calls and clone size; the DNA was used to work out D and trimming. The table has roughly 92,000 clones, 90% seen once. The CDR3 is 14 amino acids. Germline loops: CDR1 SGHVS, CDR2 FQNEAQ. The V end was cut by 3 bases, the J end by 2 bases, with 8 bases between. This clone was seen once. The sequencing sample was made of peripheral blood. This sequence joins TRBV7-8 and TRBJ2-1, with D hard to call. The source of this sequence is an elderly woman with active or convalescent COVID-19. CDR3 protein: CASSFRGPYNEQFF. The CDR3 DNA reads TGTGCCAGCAGCTTTAGAGGCCCCTACAATGAGCAGTTCTTC.